These 25 T cell receptor beta chains originate from one sample sequenced in a study of blood T cell repertoires in COVID-19 (dated by TCRdb to 2019 to 2021). Library method: the immunoSEQ multiplex PCR assay. The immuneACCESS repertoire file appears here via TCRdb, limited to in-frame rearrangements. These files lack a portion of the clones; in checked studies, under half of the deficit traces to unresolved V genes, and the cause of the others is not known. This sample has just over 250,000 clones in its table, and 80% to 90% of those were observed once. The top ten hold more than 8.5% of the sample. Sample: peripheral blood. The receptors shown here come from a woman in her seventies with COVID-19, enrolled during active disease.

The CDR3 reads CATSGWEAPGYTF. The DNA for the CDR3 is TGTGCCACCAGCGGCTGGGAGGCGCCCGGCTACACCTTC. The chain links TRBV15 to TRBJ1-2; no clear D gene. Trimming pared 5 bases from V and 8 bases from J, leaving 15 bases between. CDR1 and CDR2 from the germline V gene are LNHNV and YYDKDF (reference sequence). The CDR3 covers 13 residues.

The V and J genes are TRBV6-5 and TRBJ1-2; D remains unclear. V lost 7 bases to trimming and J lost 0 bases, with 15 bases between them. The CDR3 length is 15 residues. Germline values: CDR1 MNHEY, CDR2 SVGAGI. The DNA of the CDR3 is TGTGCCAGCACCTCCCCAGACGGAGCTAACTATGGCTACACCTTC. Translation: CASTSPDGANYGYTF.

V and J are TRBV6-5 and TRBJ1-4, with unresolved D. Germline loops: CDR1 MNHEY, CDR2 SVGAGI. The ends were cut back, 5 bases at V and 5 bases at J, with 12 bases in the middle. This CDR3 comprises 14 residues. The CDR3 DNA sequence: TGTGCCAGCAGTAATACTCAAGTAAATGAAAAACTGTTTTTT. Amino acid sequence: CASSNTQVNEKLFF.

CDR3 DNA: TGTGCCAGCAGCTTAGTTACAGGTGTCCGGACTAACTATGGCTACACCTTC. Translation gives CASSLVTGVRTNYGYTF. The chain is built from TRBV7-2 and TRBJ1-2; D may be TRBD1 (5 bases). The CDR3 covers 17 residues. V was pared by 1 base and J by 0 bases, with 15 bases between. The V gene's germline CDR1 is SGHTA and CDR2 FQGNSA.

Written as DNA, the CDR3 is TGTGCCAGCTCCTTCGGCGGGGCGAAAACAGATACGCAGTATTTT. It encodes CASSFGGAKTDTQYF. The rearrangement joins TRBV28 to TRBJ2-3; tentatively, D is TRBD2 (6 bases). Germline-derived CDR1 and CDR2 are MDHEN and SYDVKM. The length of the CDR3 is 15 residues. V was pared by 8 bases and J by 3 bases, with 18 bases between.

The genes are TRBV30 and TRBJ1-2; 8 nucleotides match TRBD1. V dropped 3 bases and J dropped 7; count of bases not matched to a gene: 13. The CDR3 extends over 15 amino acids. Looked up from germline, CDR1 is GTSNPN and CDR2 is SVGIG (reference sequence). The CDR3 DNA sequence: TGTGCCTGGAGCGGGACAGGACTCCCAATGAGTGGCTACACCTTC. Translated, it gives CAWSGTGLPMSGYTF. The full variable domain, with the rest looked up from reference TRBV30 and TRBJ1-2, is SQTIHQWPATLVQPVGSPLSLECTVEGTSNPNLYWYRQAAGRGLQLLFYSVGIGQISSEVPQNLSASRPQDRQFILSSKKLLLSDSGFYLCAWSGTGLPMSGYTFGSGTRLTVV.

J is TRBJ1-1 and V is TRBV9; 9 bases fit TRBD1. With 4 bases clipped from V and 5 bases from J, the junction kept 6 bases outside the gene matches. In germline, CDR1 is SGDLS, CDR2 YYNGEE. CDR3 length equals 14 residues. CDR3 sequence: CASSLGTGSTEAFF. The CDR3 coding sequence is TGTGCCAGCAGCTTAGGGACAGGGTCGACTGAAGCTTTCTTT.

This clone came up once. The chain combines TRBV2 with TRBJ1-4, with D tentatively TRBD1 (5 bases). V was shortened by 1 base and J by 7 bases, with 13 bases between the two germline ends. The CDR3 loop spans 15 amino acids. From germline, CDR1 is SNHLY and CDR2 FYNNEI. CDR3 sequence (DNA): TGTGCCAGCAGTGAAGTCAGGGTTTCGGGTGAAAAACTGTTTTTT. Encoded protein: CASSEVRVSGEKLFF.

V usage is TRBV30 and J usage is TRBJ2-3, with TRBD2 identical over 11 bases. The CDR3 sequence is 12 residues long. V gave up 4 bases and J gave up 6 bases; unmatched junction bases: 0. The germline V gene encodes CDR1 GTSNPN and CDR2 SVGIG (reference sequence). CDR3 DNA: TGTGCCTGGACTAGCGGGAGGGATACGCAGTATTTT. This translates into CAWTSGRDTQYF.

The genes are TRBV7-2 and TRBJ1-1; D not certain. The V gene lost 6 bases and the J gene lost 3 bases, with 14 bases spanning the gap. This CDR3 contains 14 residues. Germline V gene sequence: CDR1 SGHTA, CDR2 FQGNSA. The CDR3 nucleotides are TGTGCCAGCAGATTAACAGAAACCTACACTGAAGCTTTCTTT. Translation: CASRLTETYTEAFF.

This clone was observed at least ten times. The DNA of the CDR3 is TGTGCCATCAGGGGGGGACTAGCGGGAGTCTACGAGCAGTACTTC. As protein: CAIRGGLAGVYEQYF. The chain employs TRBV10-3 and TRBJ2-7; TRBD2 matches 14 bases. J lost 3 bases, V lost 6 bases, and 4 bases had no gene match. The germline V gene has CDR1 ENHRY and CDR2 SYGVKD. This CDR3 is built from 15 residues.

This chain uses TRBV19 with TRBJ1-5; maybe TRBD1 (5 bases). With 8 bases removed from V and 4 bases from J, the gap between germline ends came to 18 bases. Germline V gene sequence: CDR1 LNHDA, CDR2 SQIVND (reference sequence). The CDR3 contains 15 residues. CDR3 DNA sequence: TGTGCCAGTTCCAGTACGGGTTCAGGGAATCAGCCCCAGCATTTT. It codes for CASSSTGSGNQPQHF.

The CDR3 DNA sequence: TGTGCCAGCATTCATCAGGGGGCAACCTACGAGCAGTACTTC. This gives the protein CASIHQGATYEQYF. The genes are TRBV28 and TRBJ2-7; the match to TRBD1 covers 8 bases. CDR1 MDHEN and CDR2 SYDVKM come from the germline V gene. J gave up 2 bases and V 7 bases, and 7 bases lay outside the gene matches. The CDR3 consists of 14 residues.

This chain connects TRBV6-5 to TRBJ1-6; 11 bases map to TRBD1. Per germline, CDR1 MNHEY and CDR2 SVGAGI. The V segment lost 6 bases and the J segment 8 bases; nucleotides outside the gene matches: 3. The CDR3 covers 14 residues. The CDR3 region has the DNA TGTGCCAGCAGCGGGACAGGGGGTGATTCACCCCTCCACTTT. Translated: CASSGTGGDSPLHF.

This rearrangement joins TRBV6-2 or TRBV6-3 to TRBJ1-5, with a possible D match to TRBD1 (5 bases). The V and J ends lost 2 bases and 3 bases respectively, with 17 bases between them. From germline, CDR1 is MNHEY and CDR2 SVGEGT. This CDR3 is built from 17 residues. This CDR3 reads CASSYPTRRGTNQPQHF. The CDR3 DNA reads as TGTGCCAGCAGTTACCCCACTCGTAGGGGCACCAATCAGCCCCAGCATTTT.

The chain uses TRBV6-6 and TRBJ1-2; D gene uncertain. This CDR3 is built from 12 residues. Germline values: CDR1 MNHNY, CDR2 SVGAGI (reference sequence). V was trimmed by 5 bases and J by 8 bases, leaving 12 bases between them. In DNA, the CDR3 is TGTGCCAGCAGTAAACTAGCCTCCGGCTACACCTTC. This encodes CASSKLASGYTF.

The rearrangement joins TRBV28 to TRBJ2-1; 10 bases map to TRBD2. V gave up 2 bases and J gave up 6 bases; unmatched junction bases: 10. Germline-derived CDR1 and CDR2 are MDHEN and SYDVKM. The CDR3 length is 17 residues. The CDR3 DNA follows: TGTGCCAGCAGTTTAGGAGTGGCTAGCGGGAGTCCCAATGAGCAGTTCTTC. This translates into CASSLGVASGSPNEQFF.

The table lists this clone with a count of one. The chain recombines TRBV6-5 with TRBJ2-1; D gene unclear. The length of the CDR3 is 13 residues. CDR1 and CDR2 from the germline V gene are MNHEY and SVGAGI. Trimming stripped 1 base from V and 7 bases from J, with 8 bases between. CDR3 loop: CASSYFRWNEQFF. For the CDR3, the DNA is TGTGCCAGCAGTTACTTTCGGTGGAATGAGCAGTTCTTC.

The chain combines TRBV7-9 with TRBJ2-2; D perhaps matches TRBD2 (6 bases). The CDR3 has 14 residues. V was clipped by 5 bases and J by 7 bases, with 14 bases between them. Looked up from germline, CDR1 is SEHNR and CDR2 is FQNEAQ (reference sequence). The CDR3 is CASSREEGFGELFF. The CDR3 DNA follows: TGTGCCAGCAGCCGAGAGGAGGGATTCGGGGAGCTGTTTTTT.

This sequence joins TRBV4-1 and TRBJ2-7, with 8 nucleotides matching TRBD2. V lost 3 bases, J lost 0 bases, and 16 bases stayed unmatched. The CDR3 contains 19 residues. Germline V gene data show CDR1 as MGHRA and CDR2 as YSYEKL. The CDR3: CASSQDLGPGLVSSYEQYF. In DNA form, the CDR3 reads TGCGCCAGCAGCCAGGATCTAGGTCCGGGACTAGTAAGCTCCTACGAGCAGTACTTC.

The rearrangement links TRBV18 to TRBJ2-5; 12 bases match TRBD2. The J segment lost 5 bases and the V segment lost 6 bases, leaving 10 bases of the junction unmatched. This CDR3 contains 16 residues. In germline, CDR1 is KGHSH, CDR2 LQKENI. CDR3 in amino acids: CASSDRLAGAGETQYF. The CDR3 nucleotides are TGTGCCAGCTCGGATAGACTAGCGGGAGCTGGGGAGACCCAGTACTTC.

The chain uses TRBV6-5 and TRBJ2-5; 11 nucleotides align to TRBD1. The germline V gene has CDR1 MNHEY and CDR2 SVGAGI. The CDR3 consists of 13 residues. V lost 8 bases and J lost 4; bases outside the gene matches: 3. In DNA, the CDR3 is TGTGCCAGCCGGACAGGGGGCCGAGAGACCCAGTACTTC. It codes for CASRTGGRETQYF.

At least ten counts were recorded for this clone. The chain links TRBV7-3 to TRBJ2-2; D is perhaps TRBD1 (5 bases). From germline, CDR1 is SGHTA and CDR2 FQGTGA. This CDR3 is built from 14 residues. Between the trimmed V and J ends, which lost 5 bases and 11 bases, there was a span of 18 bases. The CDR3 nucleotides read TGTGCCAGCAGCCCATGGCAGGGTGATGGAGAGCTGTTTTTT. Translated: CASSPWQGDGELFF.

This clone was counted once. The chain has TRBV28 and TRBJ1-6; 8 bases agree with TRBD1. With 3 bases clipped from V and 6 bases from J, the junction kept 7 bases outside the gene matches. CDR3 size: 16 residues. Germline CDR1 reads MDHEN; CDR2 reads SYDVKM. CDR3 amino acids: CASSFPGTGVNSPLHF. CDR3 bases: TGTGCCAGCAGTTTTCCAGGGACAGGTGTTAATTCACCCCTCCACTTT.

The V call is TRBV21-1, the J call TRBJ2-5; the DNA was not compared with TRBD2, the D call given in the table. TRBV21-1 is tagged as a pseudogene. The CDR3 is 17 amino acids. The CDR3 reads CATLTASGYPNQETQYF. CDR3 DNA sequence: TGTGCCACCCTAACGGCTAGCGGGTATCCGAACCAAGAGACCCAGTACTTC.